There are a few counts of the clone carrying this TCR beta chain. Methods used by the authors: The authors estimated nucleated cell counts from reference gene primer amplification. Profiling relied on immunoSEQ multiplex PCR, and the TCRdb table lists in-frame clones only, not all of them. Clone size and V and J calls were adopted from that table, with D and trimming inferred from the DNA. The sample carries 150,000 to 180,000 clones, just under 85% recorded once. The entry originates in a study of blood T cell repertoires in COVID-19. Study-level information: Acute and convalescent COVID-19 samples came from the United States, Italy and Spain.

Germline V CDR1 and CDR2: SGHAT, FQNNGV. V shed 3 bases and J 7 bases; nucleotides not matched to a gene: 3. This CDR3 comprises 13 residues. The receptor was derived from a woman in her sixties or seventies with acute or convalescent COVID-19. The J gene is TRBJ1-5, the V gene TRBV11-2; 7 bases align to TRBD1. The sequenced sample consisted of peripheral blood. The CDR3 nucleotides are TGTGCCAGCAGCTTGGGCAGGGGGCAGCCCCAGCATTTT. It translates to CASSLGRGQPQHF.